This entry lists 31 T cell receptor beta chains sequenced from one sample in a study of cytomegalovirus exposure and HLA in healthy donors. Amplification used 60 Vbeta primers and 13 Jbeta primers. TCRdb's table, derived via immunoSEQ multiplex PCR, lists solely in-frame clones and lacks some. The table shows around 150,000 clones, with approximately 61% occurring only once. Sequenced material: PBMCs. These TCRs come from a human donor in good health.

The CDR3 region has the DNA TGTGCCAGCAACATGGGGACAGGGGAAGGTGAGCAGTTCTTC. Translation: CASNMGTGEGEQFF. The gene calls are TRBV6-6 and TRBJ2-1; 10 bases match TRBD1. Germline CDR1 and CDR2: MNHNY and SVGAGI (reference sequence). V dropped 7 bases and J dropped 9; count of bases not matched to a gene: 9. The CDR3 sequence is 14 residues long.

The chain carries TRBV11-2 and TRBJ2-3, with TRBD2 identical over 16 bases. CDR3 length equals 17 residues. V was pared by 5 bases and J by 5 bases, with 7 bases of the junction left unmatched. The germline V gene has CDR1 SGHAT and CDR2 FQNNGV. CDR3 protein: CASSPGLAGGVGDTQYF. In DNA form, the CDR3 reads TGTGCCAGCAGCCCGGGACTAGCGGGAGGGGTAGGAGATACGCAGTATTTT.

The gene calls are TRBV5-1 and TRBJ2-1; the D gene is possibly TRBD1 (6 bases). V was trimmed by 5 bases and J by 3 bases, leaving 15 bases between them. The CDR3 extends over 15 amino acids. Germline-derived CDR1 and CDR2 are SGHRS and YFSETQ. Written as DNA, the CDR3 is TGCGCCAGCAGTCTTCCCGACAGGTACTACAATGAGCAGTTCTTC. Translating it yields CASSLPDRYYNEQFF.

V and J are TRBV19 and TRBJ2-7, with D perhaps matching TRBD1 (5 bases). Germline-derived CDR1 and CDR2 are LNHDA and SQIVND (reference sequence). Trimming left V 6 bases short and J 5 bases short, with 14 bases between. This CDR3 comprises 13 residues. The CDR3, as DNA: TGTGCCAGTAGGCGGCAGGGTGTGAACGAGCAGTACTTC. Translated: CASRRQGVNEQYF.

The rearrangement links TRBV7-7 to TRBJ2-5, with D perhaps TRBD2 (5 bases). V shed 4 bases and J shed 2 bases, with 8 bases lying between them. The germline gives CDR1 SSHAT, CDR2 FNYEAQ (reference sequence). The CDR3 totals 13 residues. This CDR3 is CASSSDLQETQYF. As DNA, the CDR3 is TGTGCCAGCAGCTCGGACTTGCAAGAGACCCAGTACTTC.

Here the CDR3 DNA reads TGCAGCGCCCAAGAGGGGAACACCGGGGAGCTGTTTTTT. This codes for CSAQEGNTGELFF. The V call is TRBV29-1, the J call TRBJ2-2; D is possibly TRBD2 (5 bases). The CDR3 runs to 13 residues. Germline CDR1 SQVTM, CDR2 ANQGSEA. V was trimmed by 7 bases and J by 1 base, leaving 10 bases between them.

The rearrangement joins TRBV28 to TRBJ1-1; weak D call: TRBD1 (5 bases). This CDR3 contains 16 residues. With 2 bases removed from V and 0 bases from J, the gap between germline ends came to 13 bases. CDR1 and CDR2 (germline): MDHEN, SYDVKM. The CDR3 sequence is CASSLIRGFMNTEAFF. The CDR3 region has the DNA TGTGCCAGCAGTTTAATTAGGGGTTTCATGAACACTGAAGCTTTCTTT.

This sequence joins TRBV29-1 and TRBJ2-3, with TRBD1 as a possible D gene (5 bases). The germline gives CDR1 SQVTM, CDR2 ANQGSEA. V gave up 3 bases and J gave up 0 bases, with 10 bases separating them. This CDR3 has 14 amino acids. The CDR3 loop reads CSVDRTRSTDTQYF. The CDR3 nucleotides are TGCAGCGTTGATCGGACAAGGAGCACAGATACGCAGTATTTT.

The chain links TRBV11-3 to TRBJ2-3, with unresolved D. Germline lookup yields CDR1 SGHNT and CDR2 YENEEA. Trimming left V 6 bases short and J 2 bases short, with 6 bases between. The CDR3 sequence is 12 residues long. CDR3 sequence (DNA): TGTGCCAGCAGTTCAATCACAGATACGCAGTATTTT. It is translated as CASSSITDTQYF.

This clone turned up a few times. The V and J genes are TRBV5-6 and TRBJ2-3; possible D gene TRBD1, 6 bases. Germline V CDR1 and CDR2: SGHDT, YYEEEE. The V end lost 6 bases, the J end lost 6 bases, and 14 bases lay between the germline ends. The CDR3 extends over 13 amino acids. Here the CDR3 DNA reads TGTGCCAGCACTACAGGGTTAGGTGATACGCAGTATTTT. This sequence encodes CASTTGLGDTQYF.

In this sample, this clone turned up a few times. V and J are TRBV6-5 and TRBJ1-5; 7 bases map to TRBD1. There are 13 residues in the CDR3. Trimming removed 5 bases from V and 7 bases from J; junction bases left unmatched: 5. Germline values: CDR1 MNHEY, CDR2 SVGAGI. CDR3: CASSGNRGQPQHF. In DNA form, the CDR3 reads TGTGCCAGCAGTGGGAACAGGGGCCAGCCCCAGCATTTT.

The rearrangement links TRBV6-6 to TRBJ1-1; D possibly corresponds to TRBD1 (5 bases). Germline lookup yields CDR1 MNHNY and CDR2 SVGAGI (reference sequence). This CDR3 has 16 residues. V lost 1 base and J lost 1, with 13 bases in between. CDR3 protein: CASSYLEDRPNTEAFF. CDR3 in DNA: TGTGCCAGCAGTTACTTGGAAGACAGACCGAACACTGAAGCTTTCTTT.

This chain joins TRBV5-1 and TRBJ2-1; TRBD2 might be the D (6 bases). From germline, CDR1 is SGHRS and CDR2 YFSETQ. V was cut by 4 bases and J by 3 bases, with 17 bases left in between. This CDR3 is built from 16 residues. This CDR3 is CASSNLKEGSYNEQFF. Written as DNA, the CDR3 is TGCGCCAGCAGCAACCTAAAGGAGGGCAGCTACAATGAGCAGTTCTTC.

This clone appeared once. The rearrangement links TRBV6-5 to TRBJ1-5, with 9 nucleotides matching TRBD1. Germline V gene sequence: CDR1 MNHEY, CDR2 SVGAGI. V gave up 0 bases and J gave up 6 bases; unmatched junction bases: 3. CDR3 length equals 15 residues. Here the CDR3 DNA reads TGTGCCAGCAGTTACTCGAGGACAGGGGCTCAGCCCCAGCATTTT. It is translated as CASSYSRTGAQPQHF.

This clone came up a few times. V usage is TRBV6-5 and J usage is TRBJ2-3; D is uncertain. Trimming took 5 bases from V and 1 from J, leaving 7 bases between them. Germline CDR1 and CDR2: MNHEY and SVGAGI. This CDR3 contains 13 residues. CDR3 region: CASSISGTDTQYF. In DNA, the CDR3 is TGTGCCAGCAGTATAAGCGGCACAGATACGCAGTATTTT.

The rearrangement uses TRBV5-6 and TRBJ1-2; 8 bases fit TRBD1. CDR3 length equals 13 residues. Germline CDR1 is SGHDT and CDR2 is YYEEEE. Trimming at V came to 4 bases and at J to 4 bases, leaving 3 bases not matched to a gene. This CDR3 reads CASSGQGAYGYTF. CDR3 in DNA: TGTGCCAGCAGCGGACAGGGTGCCTATGGCTACACCTTC.

CDR3 DNA sequence: TGCGCCAGCAGCTTTTCCGGGAACACAGATACGCAGTATTTT. Encoded protein: CASSFSGNTDTQYF. J is TRBJ2-3 and V is TRBV5-1; tentatively, D is TRBD2 (5 bases). The germline V gene has CDR1 SGHRS and CDR2 YFSETQ. V lost 2 bases, J lost 2 bases, and 9 bases lay in between. The CDR3 is 14 residues long.

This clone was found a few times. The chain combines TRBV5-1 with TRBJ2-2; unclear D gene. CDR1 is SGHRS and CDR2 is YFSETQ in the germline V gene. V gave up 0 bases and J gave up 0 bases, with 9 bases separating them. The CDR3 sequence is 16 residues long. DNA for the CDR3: TGCGCCAGCAGCTTGGACGGCGGCGCGAACACCGGGGAGCTGTTTTTT. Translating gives CASSLDGGANTGELFF.

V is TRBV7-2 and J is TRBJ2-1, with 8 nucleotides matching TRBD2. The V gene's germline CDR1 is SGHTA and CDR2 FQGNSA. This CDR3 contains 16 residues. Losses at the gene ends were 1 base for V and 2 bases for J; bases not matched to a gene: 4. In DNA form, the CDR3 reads TGTGCCAGCAGCTTAGGTACTAGCGGAACCTACAATGAGCAGTTCTTC. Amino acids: CASSLGTSGTYNEQFF.

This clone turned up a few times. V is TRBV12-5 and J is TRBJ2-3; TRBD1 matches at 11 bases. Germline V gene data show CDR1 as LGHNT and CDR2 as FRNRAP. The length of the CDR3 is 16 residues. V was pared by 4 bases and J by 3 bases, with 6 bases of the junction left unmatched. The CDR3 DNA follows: TGTGCTAGTGGTTCCGGACAGGGGGCGTCGACAGATACGCAGTATTTT. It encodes CASGSGQGASTDTQYF. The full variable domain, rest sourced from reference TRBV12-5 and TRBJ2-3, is DARVTQTPRHKVTEMGQEVTMRCQPILGHNTVFWYRQTMMQGLELLAYFRNRAPLDDSGMPKDRFSAEMPDATLATLKIQPSEPRDSAVYFCASGSGQGASTDTQYFGPGTRLTVL.

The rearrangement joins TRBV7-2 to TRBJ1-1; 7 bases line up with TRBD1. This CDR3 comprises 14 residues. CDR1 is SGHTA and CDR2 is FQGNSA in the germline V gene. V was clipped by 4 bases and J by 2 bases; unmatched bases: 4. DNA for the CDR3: TGTGCCAGCAGCTCAAACAGGGGAAACACTGAAGCTTTCTTT. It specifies CASSSNRGNTEAFF. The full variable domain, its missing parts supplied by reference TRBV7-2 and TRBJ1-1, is GAGVSQSPSNKVTEKGKDVELRCDPISGHTALYWYRQSLGQGLEFLIYFQGNSAPDKSGLPSDRFSAERTGGSVSTLTIQRTQQEDSAVYLCASSSNRGNTEAFFGQGTRLTVV.

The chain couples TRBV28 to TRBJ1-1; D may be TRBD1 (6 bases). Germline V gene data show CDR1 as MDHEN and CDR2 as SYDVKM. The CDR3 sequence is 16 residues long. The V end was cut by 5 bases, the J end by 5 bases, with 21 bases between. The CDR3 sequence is CASSKTLGGSRTEAFF. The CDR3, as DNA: TGTGCCAGCAGTAAAACCCTAGGGGGTTCGAGGACTGAAGCTTTCTTT.

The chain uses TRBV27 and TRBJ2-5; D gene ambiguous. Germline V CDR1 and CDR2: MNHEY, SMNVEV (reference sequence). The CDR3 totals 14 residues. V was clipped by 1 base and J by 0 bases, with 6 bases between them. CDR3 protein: CASSLFRDQETQYF. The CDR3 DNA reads TGTGCCAGCAGTTTATTCCGGGACCAAGAGACCCAGTACTTC.

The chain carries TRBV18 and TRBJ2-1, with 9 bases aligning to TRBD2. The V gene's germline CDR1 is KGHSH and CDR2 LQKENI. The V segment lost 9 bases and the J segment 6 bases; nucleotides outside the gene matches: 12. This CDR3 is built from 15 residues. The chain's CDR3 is CASGPGLAGRNEQFF. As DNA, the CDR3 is TGTGCCAGTGGGCCCGGGCTAGCGGGACGCAATGAGCAGTTCTTC.

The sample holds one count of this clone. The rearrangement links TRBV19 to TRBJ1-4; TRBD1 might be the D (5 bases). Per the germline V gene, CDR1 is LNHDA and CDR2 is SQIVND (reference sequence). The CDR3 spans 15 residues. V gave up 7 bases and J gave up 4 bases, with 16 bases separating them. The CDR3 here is CASTANRIDNEKLFF. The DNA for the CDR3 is TGTGCCAGTACCGCAAACAGGATAGATAATGAAAAACTGTTTTTT.

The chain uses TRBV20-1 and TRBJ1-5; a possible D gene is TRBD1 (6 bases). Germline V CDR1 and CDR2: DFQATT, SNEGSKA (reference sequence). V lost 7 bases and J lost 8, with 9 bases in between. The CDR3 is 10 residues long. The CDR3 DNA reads TGCAGTGTTCCAGGGGAGCCCCAGCATTTT. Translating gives CSVPGEPQHF.

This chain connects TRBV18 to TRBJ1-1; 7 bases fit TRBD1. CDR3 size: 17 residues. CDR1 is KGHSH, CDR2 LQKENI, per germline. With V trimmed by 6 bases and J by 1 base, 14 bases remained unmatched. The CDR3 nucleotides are TGTGCCAGCTCCCGGACCGGACAGGTCAACCAGAACACTGAAGCTTTCTTT. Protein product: CASSRTGQVNQNTEAFF.

The CDR3 DNA reads as TGTGCCAGCAGTGAGGGGGGGTGGAATTCACCCCTCCACTTT. Its protein product is CASSEGGWNSPLHF. The genes are TRBV2 and TRBJ1-6; a possible D gene is TRBD1 (5 bases). The germline V gene encodes CDR1 SNHLY and CDR2 FYNNEI. V gave up 3 bases and J gave up 7 bases, with 10 bases separating them. This CDR3 is built from 14 residues.

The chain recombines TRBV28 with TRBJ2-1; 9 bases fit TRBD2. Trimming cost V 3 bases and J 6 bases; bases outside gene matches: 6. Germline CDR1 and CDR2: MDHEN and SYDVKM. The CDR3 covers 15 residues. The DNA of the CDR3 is TGTGCCAGCAGTTTGGCCGGCGGGAGGGCCAATGAGCAGTTCTTC. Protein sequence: CASSLAGGRANEQFF. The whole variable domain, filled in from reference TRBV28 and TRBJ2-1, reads DVKVTQSSRYLVKRTGEKVFLECVQDMDHENMFWYRQDPGLGLRLIYFSYDVKMKEKGDIPEGYSVSREKKERFSLILESASTNQTSMYLCASSLAGGRANEQFFGPGTRLTVL.

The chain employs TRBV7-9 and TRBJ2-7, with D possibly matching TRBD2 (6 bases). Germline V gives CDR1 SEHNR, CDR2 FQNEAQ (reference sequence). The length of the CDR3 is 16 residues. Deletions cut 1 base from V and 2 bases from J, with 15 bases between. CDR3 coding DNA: TGTGCCAGCAGCTTAGAAGGGCGGGGCTATGCCTACGAGCAGTACTTC. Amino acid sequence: CASSLEGRGYAYEQYF.

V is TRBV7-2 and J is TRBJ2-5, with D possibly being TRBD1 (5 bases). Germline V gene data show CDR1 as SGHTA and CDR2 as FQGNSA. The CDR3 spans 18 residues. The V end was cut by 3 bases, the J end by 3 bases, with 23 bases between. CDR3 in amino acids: CASSFWQGRFAKEETQYF. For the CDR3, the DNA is TGTGCCAGCAGCTTCTGGCAGGGAAGGTTTGCCAAGGAAGAGACCCAGTACTTC. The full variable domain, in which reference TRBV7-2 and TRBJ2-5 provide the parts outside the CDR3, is GAGVSQSPSNKVTEKGKDVELRCDPISGHTALYWYRQSLGQGLEFLIYFQGNSAPDKSGLPSDRFSAERTGGSVSTLTIQRTQQEDSAVYLCASSFWQGRFAKEETQYFGPGTRLLVL.